This TCR beta chain was obtained from a study of T cells in Graves' hyperthyroidism and ophthalmopathy. Germline V gives CDR1 MDHEN, CDR2 SYDVKM. Trimming removed 3 bases from V and 5 bases from J, with 7 bases in between. There are 12 residues in the CDR3. This clonotype was recorded at least ten times. Patients aged 18 to 65 had newly diagnosed hyperthyroidism lasting under 2 months. Patients with uncontrolled infections, other autoimmune diseases, pregnancy or lactation were excluded. Researchers amplified the TCR beta CDR3 regions from RNA transcripts. The TCR CDR3 first-round RT-PCR relied on the HTBI primer set. TCRdb passed the multiplex PCR reads through MiXCR, listing each CDR3 protein once. The table lists 370,000 or so distinct CDR3 sequences, around 25% of them singletons, with roughly 70% in the top ten.

The V and J genes are TRBV28 and TRBJ1-1, with D unclear. The source is a middle-aged man with Graves' hyperthyroidism. Input material: blood. CDR3 nucleotides: TGTGCCAGCAGTTTGTCAAGGACTGAAGCTTTCTTT. Residues: CASSLSRTEAFF.